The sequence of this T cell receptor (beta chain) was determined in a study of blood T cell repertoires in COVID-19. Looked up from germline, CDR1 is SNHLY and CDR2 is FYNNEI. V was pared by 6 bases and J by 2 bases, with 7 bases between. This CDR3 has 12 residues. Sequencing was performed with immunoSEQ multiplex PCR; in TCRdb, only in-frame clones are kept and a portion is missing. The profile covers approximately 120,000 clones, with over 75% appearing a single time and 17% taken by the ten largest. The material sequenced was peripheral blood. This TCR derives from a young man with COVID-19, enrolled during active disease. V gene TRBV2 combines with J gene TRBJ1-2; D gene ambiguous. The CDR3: CASSPLNYGYTF. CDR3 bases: TGTGCCAGCAGCCCGTTAAACTATGGCTACACCTTC.